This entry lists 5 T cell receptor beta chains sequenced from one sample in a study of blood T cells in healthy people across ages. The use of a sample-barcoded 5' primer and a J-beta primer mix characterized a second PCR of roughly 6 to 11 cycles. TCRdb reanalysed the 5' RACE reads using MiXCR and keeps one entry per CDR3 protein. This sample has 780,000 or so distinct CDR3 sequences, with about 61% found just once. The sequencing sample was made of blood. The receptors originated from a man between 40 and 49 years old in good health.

CDR3 sequence (DNA): TGCAGTGCTAGAGATACTAGCGGAGGGACCTACGAGCAGTACTTC. It encodes CSARDTSGGTYEQYF. The V and J genes are TRBV20-1 and TRBJ2-7; 8 bases match TRBD2. This CDR3 is built from 15 residues. Germline lookup yields CDR1 DFQATT and CDR2 SNEGSKA (reference sequence). The junction had 6 bases not matched to a gene; V was cut back by 0 bases and J by 2 bases.

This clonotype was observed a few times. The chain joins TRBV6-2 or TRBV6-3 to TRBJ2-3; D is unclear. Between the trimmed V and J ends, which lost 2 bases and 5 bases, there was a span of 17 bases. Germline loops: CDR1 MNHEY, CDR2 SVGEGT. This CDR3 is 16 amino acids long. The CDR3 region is CASSYRATRIRDTQYF. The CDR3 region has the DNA TGTGCCAGCAGTTACCGCGCGACGCGGATCCGAGATACGCAGTATTTT.

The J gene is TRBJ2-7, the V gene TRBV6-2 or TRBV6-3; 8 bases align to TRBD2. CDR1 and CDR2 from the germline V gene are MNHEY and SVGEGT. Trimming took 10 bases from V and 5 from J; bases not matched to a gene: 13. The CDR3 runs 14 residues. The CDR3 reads CATKDSGVENEQYF. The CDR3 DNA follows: TGTGCCACTAAGGATAGCGGGGTTGAAAACGAGCAGTACTTC.

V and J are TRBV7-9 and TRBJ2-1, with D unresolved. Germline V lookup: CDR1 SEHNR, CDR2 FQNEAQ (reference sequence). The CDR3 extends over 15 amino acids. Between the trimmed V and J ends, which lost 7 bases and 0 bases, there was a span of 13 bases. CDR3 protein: CASNDGPSSYNEQFF. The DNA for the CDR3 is TGTGCCAGCAATGATGGACCCTCCTCCTACAATGAGCAGTTCTTC.

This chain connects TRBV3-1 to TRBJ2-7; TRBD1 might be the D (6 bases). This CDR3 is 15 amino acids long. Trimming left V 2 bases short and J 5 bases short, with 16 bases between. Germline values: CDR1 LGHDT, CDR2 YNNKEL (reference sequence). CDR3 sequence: CASSQPGQQLHEQYF. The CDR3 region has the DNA TGTGCCAGCAGCCAACCTGGACAGCAGCTCCACGAGCAGTACTTC.